This T cell receptor (beta chain) derives from a study of siplizumab effects on memory and regulatory T cells. This clone has only a few counts. The CDR3 has 15 amino acids. Trimming removed 0 bases from V and 8 bases from J, with 11 bases in between. Germline CDR1 MRHNA, CDR2 SNTAGT. This table comes from immunoSEQ multiplex PCR, and its TCRdb copy is limited to in-frame clones, with some not included. The table lists some 6,000 clones, around 58% of them singletons, with over 12% in the top ten. Sequencing input: effector memory CD8+ T cells sorted from blood. Regarding subset: unstimulated CD8+ effector memory T cells. J is TRBJ1-6 and V is TRBV6-4; weak D call: TRBD1 (5 bases). This TCR was recovered from a human donor in good health. CDR3 region: CASSDSTRDHSPLHF. Here the CDR3 DNA reads TGTGCCAGCAGTGACTCGACCAGGGACCATTCACCCCTCCACTTT.